This TCR beta chain came from a study of Graves' ophthalmopathy and Graves' hyperthyroidism. RNA served as the template for amplifying TCR beta CDR3 regions. An initial RT-PCR round employing HTBI primers preceded a second-round multiplex PCR. Via MiXCR, TCRdb re-called the multiplex PCR reads, giving one row per CDR3 protein. The repertoire has around 1.1 million distinct CDR3 sequences, roughly 35% of them found once; the top ten carry over 8.5%. This clonotype was sampled from an adult man with Graves' hyperthyroidism. The sample taken for sequencing was peripheral blood or thyroid tissue (not recorded which).

The CDR3 coding sequence is TGTGCCAGCAGCCCCCATGGGGCAGCAACCGGGGAGCTGTTTTTT. The encoded protein is CASSPHGAATGELFF. The chain couples TRBV11-2 to TRBJ2-2; possibly TRBD1 for D (5 bases). Germline CDR1 and CDR2: SGHAT and FQNNGV. The CDR3 runs 15 residues. V shed 5 bases and J shed 5 bases, with 15 bases lying between them. The variable domain in full, with the rest retrieved from reference TRBV11-2 and TRBJ2-2, is EAGVAQSPRYKIIEKRQSVAFWCNPISGHATLYWYQQILGQGPKLLIQFQNNGVVDDSQLPKDRFSAERLKGVDSTLKIQPAKLEDSAVYLCASSPHGAATGELFFGEGSRLTVL.